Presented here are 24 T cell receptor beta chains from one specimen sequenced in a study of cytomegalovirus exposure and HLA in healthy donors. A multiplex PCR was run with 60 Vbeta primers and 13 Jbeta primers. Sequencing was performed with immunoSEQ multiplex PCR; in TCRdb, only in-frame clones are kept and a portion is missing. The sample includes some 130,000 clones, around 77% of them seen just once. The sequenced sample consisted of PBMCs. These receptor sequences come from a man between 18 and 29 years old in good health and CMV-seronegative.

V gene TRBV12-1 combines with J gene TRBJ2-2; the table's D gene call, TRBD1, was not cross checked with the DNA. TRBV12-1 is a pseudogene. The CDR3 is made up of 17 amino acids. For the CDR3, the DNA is TGTGCCAGCAGCCTTTCCCGCCCCCAGATGAACACCGGGGAGCTGTTTTTT. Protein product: CASSLSRPQMNTGELFF.

CDR3 bases: TGTGCCAGCACCCGTAGCGGGGGGCGAGAGACCCAGTACTTC. It is translated as CASTRSGGRETQYF. This chain joins TRBV6-5 and TRBJ2-5, with 10 bases aligning to TRBD2. With V trimmed by 7 bases and J by 4 bases, 6 bases remained unmatched. This CDR3 comprises 14 residues. Germline lookup yields CDR1 MNHEY and CDR2 SVGAGI.

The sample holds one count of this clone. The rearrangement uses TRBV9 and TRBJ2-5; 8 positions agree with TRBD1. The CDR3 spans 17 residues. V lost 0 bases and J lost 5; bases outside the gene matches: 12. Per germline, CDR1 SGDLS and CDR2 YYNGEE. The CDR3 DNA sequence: TGTGCCAGCAGCGTAGACGGCCCTCAGGGGGCGAAGGAGACCCAGTACTTC. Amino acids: CASSVDGPQGAKETQYF.

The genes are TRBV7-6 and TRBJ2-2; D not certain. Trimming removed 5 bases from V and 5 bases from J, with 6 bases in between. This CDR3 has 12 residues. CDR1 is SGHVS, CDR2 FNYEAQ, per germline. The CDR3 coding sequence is TGTGCCAGCAGCCCCCATACCGGGGAGCTGTTTTTT. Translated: CASSPHTGELFF.

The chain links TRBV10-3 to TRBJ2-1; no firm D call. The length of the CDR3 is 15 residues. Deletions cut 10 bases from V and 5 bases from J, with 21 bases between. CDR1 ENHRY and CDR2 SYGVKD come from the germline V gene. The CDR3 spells CATKAILSPNNEQFF. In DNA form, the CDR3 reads TGTGCCACTAAAGCAATCTTATCCCCTAACAATGAGCAGTTCTTC.

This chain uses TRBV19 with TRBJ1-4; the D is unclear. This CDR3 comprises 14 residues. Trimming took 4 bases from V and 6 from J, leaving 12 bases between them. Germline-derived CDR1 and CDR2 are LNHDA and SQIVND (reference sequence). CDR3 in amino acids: CASSTRGPHEKLFF. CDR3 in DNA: TGTGCCAGTAGTACTCGAGGGCCCCATGAAAAACTGTTTTTT.

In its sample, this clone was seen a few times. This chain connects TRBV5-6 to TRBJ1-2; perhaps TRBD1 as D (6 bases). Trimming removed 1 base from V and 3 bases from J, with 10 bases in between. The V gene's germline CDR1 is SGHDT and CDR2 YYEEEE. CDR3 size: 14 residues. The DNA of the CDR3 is TGTGCCAGCAGCTTGTCCAGGGGAGACTATGGCTACACCTTC. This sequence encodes CASSLSRGDYGYTF.

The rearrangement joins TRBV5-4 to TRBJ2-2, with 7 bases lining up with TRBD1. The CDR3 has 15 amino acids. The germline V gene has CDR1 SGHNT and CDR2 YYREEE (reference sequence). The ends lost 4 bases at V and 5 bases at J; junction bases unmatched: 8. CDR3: CASSPRDSLTGELFF. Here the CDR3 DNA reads TGTGCCAGCAGCCCCCGGGACAGTTTAACCGGGGAGCTGTTTTTT. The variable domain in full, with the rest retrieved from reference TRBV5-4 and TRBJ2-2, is ETGVTQSPTHLIKTRGQQVTLRCSSQSGHNTVSWYQQALGQGPQFIFQYYREEENGRGNFPPRFSGLQFPNYSSELNVNALELDDSALYLCASSPRDSLTGELFFGEGSRLTVL.

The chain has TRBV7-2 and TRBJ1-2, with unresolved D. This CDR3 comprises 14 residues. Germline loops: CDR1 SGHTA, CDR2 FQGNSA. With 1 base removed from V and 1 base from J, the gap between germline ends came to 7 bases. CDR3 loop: CASSLGGNNYGYTF. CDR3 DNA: TGTGCCAGCAGCTTAGGAGGGAATAACTATGGCTACACCTTC.

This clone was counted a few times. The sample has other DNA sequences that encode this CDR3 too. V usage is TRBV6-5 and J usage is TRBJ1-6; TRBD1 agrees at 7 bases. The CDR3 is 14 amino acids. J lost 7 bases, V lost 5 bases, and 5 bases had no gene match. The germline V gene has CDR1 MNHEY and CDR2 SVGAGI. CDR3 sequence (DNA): TGTGCCAGCAGTAACAGGGGAGGCAATTCACCCCTCCACTTT. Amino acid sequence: CASSNRGGNSPLHF.

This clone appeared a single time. The CDR3 bases are TGTGCCAGCTCACCAGTGAGGGTGGGTGGCACTGAAGCTTTCTTT. Its translation is CASSPVRVGGTEAFF. This chain uses TRBV18 with TRBJ1-1, with D unresolved. With 2 bases removed from V and 4 bases from J, the gap between germline ends came to 14 bases. The length of the CDR3 is 15 residues. Per germline, CDR1 KGHSH and CDR2 LQKENI.

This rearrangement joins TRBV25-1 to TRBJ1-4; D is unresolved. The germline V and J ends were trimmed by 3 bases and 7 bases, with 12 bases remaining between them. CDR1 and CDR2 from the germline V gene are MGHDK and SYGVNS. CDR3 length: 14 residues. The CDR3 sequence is CASSEAGSSEKLFF. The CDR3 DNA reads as TGTGCCAGCAGTGAGGCGGGATCCAGTGAAAAACTGTTTTTT.

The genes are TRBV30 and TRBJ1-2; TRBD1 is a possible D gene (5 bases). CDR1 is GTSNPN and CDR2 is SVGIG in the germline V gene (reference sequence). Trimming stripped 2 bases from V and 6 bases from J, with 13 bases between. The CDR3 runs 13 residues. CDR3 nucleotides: TGTGCCTGGAGTCCAGATGGGGGGGATGGCTACACCTTC. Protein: CAWSPDGGDGYTF.

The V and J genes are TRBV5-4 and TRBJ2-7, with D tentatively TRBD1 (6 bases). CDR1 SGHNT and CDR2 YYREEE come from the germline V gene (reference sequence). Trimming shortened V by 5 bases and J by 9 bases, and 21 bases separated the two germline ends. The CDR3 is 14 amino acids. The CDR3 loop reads CASSHTGTNGRQYF. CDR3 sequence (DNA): TGTGCCAGCAGTCATACCGGGACAAATGGTCGGCAGTACTTC.

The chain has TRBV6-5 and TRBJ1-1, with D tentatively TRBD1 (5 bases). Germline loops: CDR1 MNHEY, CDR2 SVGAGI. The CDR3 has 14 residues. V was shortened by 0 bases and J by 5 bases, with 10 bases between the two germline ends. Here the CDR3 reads CASSYSGVQTEAFF. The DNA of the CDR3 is TGTGCCAGCAGTTACTCAGGGGTTCAGACTGAAGCTTTCTTT.

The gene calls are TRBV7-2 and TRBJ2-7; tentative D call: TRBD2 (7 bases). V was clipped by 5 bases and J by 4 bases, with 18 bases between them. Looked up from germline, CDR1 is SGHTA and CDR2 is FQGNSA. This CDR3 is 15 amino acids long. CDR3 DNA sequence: TGTGCCAGCAGCCAATTGGGGGGGGCCGGTTACGAGCAGTACTTC. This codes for CASSQLGGAGYEQYF.

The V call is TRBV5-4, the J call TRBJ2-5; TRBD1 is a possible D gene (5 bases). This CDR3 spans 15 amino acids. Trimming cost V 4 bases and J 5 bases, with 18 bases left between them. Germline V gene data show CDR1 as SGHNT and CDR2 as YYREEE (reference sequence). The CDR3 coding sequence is TGTGCCAGCAGCAACGCACAAGGGGCGCGGGAGACCCAGTACTTC. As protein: CASSNAQGARETQYF.

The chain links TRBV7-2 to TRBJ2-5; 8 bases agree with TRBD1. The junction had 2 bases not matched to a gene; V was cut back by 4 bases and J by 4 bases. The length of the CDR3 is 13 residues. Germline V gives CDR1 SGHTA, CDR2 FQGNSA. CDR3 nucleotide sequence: TGTGCCAGCAGCTCGGACAGGGCAGAGACCCAGTACTTC. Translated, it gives CASSSDRAETQYF.

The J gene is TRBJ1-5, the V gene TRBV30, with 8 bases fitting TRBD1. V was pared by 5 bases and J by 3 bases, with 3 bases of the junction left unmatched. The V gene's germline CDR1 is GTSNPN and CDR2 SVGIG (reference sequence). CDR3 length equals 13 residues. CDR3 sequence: CAWGGQANQPQHF. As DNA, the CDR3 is TGTGCCTGGGGGGGACAGGCCAATCAGCCCCAGCATTTT.

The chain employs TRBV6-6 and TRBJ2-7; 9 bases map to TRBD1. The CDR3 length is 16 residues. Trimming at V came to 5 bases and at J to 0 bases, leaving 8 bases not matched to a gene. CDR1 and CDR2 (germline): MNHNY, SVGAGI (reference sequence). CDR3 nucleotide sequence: TGTGCCAGCAGTACAGGGGGCGTTGCATCCTCCTACGAGCAGTACTTC. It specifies CASSTGGVASSYEQYF.

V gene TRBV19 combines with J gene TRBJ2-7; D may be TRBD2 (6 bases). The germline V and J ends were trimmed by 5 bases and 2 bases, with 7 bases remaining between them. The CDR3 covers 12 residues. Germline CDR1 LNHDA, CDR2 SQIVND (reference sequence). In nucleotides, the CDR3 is TGTGCCAGTAGTCCGGGAGCCTACGAGCAGTACTTC. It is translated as CASSPGAYEQYF.

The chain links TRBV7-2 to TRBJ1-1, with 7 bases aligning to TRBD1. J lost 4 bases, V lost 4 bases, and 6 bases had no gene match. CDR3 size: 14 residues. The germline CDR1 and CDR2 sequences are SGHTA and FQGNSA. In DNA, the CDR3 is TGTGCCAGCAGCTACCTTACAGGGGTCACTGAAGCTTTCTTT. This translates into CASSYLTGVTEAFF.

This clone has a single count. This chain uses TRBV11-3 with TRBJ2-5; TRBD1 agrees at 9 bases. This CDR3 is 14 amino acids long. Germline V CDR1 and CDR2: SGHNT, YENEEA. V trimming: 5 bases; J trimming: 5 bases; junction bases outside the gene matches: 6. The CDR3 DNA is TGTGCCAGCAGCCTGGGACAGGGAACGGAGACCCAGTACTTC. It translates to CASSLGQGTETQYF.

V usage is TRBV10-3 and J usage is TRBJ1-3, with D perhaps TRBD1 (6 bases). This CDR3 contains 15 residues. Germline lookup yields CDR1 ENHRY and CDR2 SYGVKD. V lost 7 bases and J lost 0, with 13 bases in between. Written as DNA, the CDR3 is TGTGCCATCAAACGGACAGCAGACTCTGGAAACACCATATATTTT. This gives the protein CAIKRTADSGNTIYF.